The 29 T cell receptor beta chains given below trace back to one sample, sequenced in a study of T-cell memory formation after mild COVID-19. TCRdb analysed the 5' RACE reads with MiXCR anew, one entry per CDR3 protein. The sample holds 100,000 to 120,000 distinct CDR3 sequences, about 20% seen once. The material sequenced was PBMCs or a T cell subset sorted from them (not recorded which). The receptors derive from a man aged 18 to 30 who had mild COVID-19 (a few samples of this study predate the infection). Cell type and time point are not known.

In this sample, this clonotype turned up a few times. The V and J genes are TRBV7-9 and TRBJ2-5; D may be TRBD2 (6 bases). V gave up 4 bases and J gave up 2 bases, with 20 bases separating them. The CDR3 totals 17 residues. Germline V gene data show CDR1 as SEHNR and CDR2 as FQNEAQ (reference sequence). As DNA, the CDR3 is TGTGCCAGCAGCTCCATCAAAGCCGGTCGGGGGCAAGAGACCCAGTACTTC. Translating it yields CASSSIKAGRGQETQYF.

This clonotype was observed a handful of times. The chain's CDR3 is CASSPPSGEADTQYF. The CDR3 bases are TGTGCCAGCAGCCCTCCGTCCGGGGAGGCAGATACGCAGTATTTT. J is TRBJ2-3 and V is TRBV7-8; possibly TRBD2 for D (6 bases). Trimming took 5 bases from V and 4 from J, leaving 16 bases between them. Germline V gene lookup returns CDR1 SGHVS and CDR2 FQNEAQ. This CDR3 spans 15 amino acids. The full variable domain, its missing parts supplied by reference TRBV7-8 and TRBJ2-3, is GAGVSQSPRYKVAKRGQDVALRCDPISGHVSLFWYQQALGQGPEFLTYFQNEAQLDKSGLPSDRFFAERPEGSVSTLKIQRTQQEDSAVYLCASSPPSGEADTQYFGPGTRLTVL.

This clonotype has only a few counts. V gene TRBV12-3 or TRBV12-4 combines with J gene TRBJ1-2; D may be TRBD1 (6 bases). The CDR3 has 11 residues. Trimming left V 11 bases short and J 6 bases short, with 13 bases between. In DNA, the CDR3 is TGTGCCCGGGGGGGGCTAGATGGCTACACCTTC. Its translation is CARGGLDGYTF.

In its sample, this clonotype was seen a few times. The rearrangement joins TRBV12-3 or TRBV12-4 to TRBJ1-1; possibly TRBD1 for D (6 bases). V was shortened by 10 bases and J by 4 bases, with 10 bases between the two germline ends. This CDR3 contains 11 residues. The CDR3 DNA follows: TGTGCCATAGGCAGGGGCACTGAAGCTTTCTTT. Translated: CAIGRGTEAFF.

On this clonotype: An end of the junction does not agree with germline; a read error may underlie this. The CDR3 loop is CASSFDKNTGELFF. The DNA for the CDR3 is TGTGCTAGCAGCTTCGACAAGAACACCGGGGAGCTGTTTTTT. This rearrangement joins TRBV7-7 to TRBJ2-2; D gene uncertain. The CDR3 runs 14 residues. Germline CDR1 is SSHAT and CDR2 is FNYEAQ (reference sequence).

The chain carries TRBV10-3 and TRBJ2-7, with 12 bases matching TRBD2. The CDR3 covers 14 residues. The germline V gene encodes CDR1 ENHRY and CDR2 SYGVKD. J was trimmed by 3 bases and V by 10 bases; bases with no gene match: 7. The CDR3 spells CATSTSGGGYEQYF. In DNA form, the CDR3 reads TGTGCCACCTCGACTAGCGGGGGAGGCTACGAGCAGTACTTC.

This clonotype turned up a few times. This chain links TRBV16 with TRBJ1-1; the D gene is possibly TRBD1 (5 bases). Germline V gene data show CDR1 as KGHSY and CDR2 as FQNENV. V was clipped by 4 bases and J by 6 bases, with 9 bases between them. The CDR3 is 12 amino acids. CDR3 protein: CASSRGTAEAFF. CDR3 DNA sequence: TGTGCCAGCAGCCGAGGGACGGCTGAAGCTTTCTTT.

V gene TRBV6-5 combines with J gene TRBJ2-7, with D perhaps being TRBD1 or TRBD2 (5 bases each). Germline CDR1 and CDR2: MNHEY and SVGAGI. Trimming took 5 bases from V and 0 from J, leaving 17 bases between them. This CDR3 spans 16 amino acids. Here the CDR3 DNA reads TGTGCCAGCAGTCCGACCGGGACGCTCTTCTCCTACGAGCAGTACTTC. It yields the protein CASSPTGTLFSYEQYF.

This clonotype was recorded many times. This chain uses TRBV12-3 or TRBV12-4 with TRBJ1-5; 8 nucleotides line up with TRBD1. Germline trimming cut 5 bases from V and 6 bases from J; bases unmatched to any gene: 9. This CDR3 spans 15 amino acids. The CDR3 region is CASSPGQGGIQPQHF. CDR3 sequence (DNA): TGTGCCAGCAGTCCCGGACAGGGCGGCATTCAGCCCCAGCATTTT.

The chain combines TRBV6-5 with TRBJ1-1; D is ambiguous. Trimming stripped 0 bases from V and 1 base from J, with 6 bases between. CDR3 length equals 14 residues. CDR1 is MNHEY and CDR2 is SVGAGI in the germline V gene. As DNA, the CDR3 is TGTGCCAGCAGTTACTCGAGACAGAACACTGAAGCTTTCTTT. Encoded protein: CASSYSRQNTEAFF.

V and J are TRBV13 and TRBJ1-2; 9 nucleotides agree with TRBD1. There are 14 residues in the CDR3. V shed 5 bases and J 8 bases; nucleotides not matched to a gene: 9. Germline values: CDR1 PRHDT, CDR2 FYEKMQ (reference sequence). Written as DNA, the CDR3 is TGTGCCAGCAGCCAAGGACAGGGGCTAGGCGGCTACACCTTC. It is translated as CASSQGQGLGGYTF.

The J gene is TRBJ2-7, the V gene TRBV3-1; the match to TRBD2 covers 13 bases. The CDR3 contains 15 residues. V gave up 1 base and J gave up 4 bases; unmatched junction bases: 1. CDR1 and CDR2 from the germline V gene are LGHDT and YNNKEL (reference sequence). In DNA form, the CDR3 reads TGTGCCAGCAGCCAAGGGACTAGCGGGGGTTACGAGCAGTACTTC. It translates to CASSQGTSGGYEQYF.

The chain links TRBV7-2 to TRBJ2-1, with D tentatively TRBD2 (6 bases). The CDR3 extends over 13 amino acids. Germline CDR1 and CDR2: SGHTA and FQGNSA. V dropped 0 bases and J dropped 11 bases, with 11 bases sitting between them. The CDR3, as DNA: TGTGCCAGCAGCTTAGCCGAGACTAGTCAGCAGTTCTTC. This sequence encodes CASSLAETSQQFF.

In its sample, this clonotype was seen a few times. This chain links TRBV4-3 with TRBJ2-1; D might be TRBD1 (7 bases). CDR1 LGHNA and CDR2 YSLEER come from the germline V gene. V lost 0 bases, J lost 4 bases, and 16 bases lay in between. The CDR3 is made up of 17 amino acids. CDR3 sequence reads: CASSQDGVAGGYNEQFF. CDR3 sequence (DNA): TGCGCCAGCAGCCAAGATGGGGTGGCAGGGGGGTACAATGAGCAGTTCTTC.

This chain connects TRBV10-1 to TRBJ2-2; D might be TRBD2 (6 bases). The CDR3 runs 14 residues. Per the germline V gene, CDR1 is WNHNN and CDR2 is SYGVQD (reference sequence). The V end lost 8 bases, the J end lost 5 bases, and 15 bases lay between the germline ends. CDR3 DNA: TGCGCCAGCCCCTCCGGGGAGGAGACCGGGGAGCTGTTTTTT. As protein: CASPSGEETGELFF.

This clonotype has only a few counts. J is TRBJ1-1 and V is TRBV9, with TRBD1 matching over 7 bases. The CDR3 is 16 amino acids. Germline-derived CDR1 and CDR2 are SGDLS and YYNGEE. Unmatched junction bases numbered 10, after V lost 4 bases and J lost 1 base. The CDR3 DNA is TGTGCCAGCAGCCCCCAGACAGGGTTGGCGAACACTGAAGCTTTCTTT. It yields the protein CASSPQTGLANTEAFF.

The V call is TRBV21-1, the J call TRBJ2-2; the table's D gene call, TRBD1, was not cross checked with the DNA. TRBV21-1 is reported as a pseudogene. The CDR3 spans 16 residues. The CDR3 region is CASSSRQTPYTGELFF. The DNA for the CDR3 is TGTGCCAGCAGCTCCCGACAGACGCCCTACACCGGGGAGCTGTTTTTT.

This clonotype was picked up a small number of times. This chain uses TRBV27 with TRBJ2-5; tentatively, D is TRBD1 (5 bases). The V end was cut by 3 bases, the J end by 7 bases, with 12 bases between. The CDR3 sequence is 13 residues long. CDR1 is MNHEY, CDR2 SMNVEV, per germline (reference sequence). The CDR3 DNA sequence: TGTGCCAGCAGTTTTGCAGGGCAGCTGACCCAGTACTTC. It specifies CASSFAGQLTQYF.

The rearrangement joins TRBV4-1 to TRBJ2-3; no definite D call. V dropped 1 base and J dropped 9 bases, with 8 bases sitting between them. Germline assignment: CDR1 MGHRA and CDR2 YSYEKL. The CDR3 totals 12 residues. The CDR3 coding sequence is TGCGCCAGCAGCCAAGCGTCCGACACGCAGTATTTT. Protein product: CASSQASDTQYF.

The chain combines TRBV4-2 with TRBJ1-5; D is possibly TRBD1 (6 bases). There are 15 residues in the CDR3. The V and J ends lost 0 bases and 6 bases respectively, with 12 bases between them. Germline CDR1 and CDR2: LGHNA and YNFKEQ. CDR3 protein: CASSQDGGLGQPQHF. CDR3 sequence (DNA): TGTGCCAGCAGCCAAGACGGGGGGCTCGGTCAGCCCCAGCATTTT.

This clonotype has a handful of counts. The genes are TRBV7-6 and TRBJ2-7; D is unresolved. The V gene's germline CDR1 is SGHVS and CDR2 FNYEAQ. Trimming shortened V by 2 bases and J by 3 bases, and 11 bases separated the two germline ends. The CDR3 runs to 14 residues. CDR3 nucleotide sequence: TGTGCCAGCAGCTTACAGGTGACAAACTACGAGCAGTACTTC. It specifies CASSLQVTNYEQYF.

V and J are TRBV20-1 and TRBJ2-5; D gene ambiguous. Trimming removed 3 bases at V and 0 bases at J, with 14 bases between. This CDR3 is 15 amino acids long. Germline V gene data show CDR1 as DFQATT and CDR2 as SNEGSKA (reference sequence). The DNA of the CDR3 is TGCAGTGCTAGCCCCCTGCTCTATAACCAAGAGACCCAGTACTTC. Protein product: CSASPLLYNQETQYF.

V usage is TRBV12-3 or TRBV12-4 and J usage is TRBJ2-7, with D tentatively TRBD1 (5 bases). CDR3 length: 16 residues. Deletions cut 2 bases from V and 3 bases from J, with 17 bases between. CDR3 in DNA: TGTGCCAGCAGTTTAAGGGGATATTTCGCAGACTACGAGCAGTACGTC. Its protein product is CASSLRGYFADYEQYV.

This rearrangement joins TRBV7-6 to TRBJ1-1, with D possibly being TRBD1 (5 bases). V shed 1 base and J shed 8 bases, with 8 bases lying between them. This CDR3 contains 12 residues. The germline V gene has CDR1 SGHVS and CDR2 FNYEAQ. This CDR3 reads CASSLGPGEAFF. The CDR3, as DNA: TGTGCCAGCAGCTTAGGTCCAGGGGAAGCTTTCTTT.

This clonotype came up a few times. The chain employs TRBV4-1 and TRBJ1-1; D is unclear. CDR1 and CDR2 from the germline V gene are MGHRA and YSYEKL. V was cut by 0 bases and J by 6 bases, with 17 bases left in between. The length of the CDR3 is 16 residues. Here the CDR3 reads CASSQEAEGGIAEAFF. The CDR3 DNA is TGCGCCAGCAGCCAAGAGGCGGAGGGAGGTATCGCTGAAGCTTTCTTT.

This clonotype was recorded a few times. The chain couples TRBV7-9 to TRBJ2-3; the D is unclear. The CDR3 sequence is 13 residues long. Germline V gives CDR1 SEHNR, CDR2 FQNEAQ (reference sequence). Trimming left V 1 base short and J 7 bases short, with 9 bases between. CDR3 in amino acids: CASSLVLSYTQYF. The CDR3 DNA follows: TGTGCCAGCAGCTTAGTGTTGTCCTATACGCAGTATTTT.

DNA for the CDR3: TGTGCCAGCAGCCGAAGAACCGGGCCCCCAGAGTATTTT. This encodes CASSRRTGPPEYF. The chain joins TRBV6-2 or TRBV6-3 to TRBJ2-3; D unresolved. The germline V and J ends were trimmed by 6 bases and 13 bases, with 20 bases remaining between them. The germline V gene has CDR1 MNHEY and CDR2 SVGEGT. This CDR3 has 13 amino acids.

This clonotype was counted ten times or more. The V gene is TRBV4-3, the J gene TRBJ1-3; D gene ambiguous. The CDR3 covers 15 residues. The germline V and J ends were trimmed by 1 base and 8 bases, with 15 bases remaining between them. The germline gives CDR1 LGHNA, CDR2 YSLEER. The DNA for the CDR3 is TGCGCCAGCAGCCAAGGCGGTTGGAGGGTGGACACCATATATTTT. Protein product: CASSQGGWRVDTIYF.

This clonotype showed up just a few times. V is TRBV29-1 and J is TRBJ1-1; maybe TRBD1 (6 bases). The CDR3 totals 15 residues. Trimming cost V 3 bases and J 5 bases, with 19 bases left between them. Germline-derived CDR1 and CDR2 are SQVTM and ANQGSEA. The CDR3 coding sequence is TGCAGCGTTGAGTGGGGCAGGGGAGGTTGGACTGAAGCTTTCTTT. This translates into CSVEWGRGGWTEAFF.